This entry lists 5 T cell receptor beta chains sequenced from one sample in a study of neurological immune-mediated disorders. TCRdb independently ran MiXCR on the 5' RACE reads; one entry per CDR3 protein. The data contain under 85,000 distinct CDR3 sequences, roughly 14% of them singletons. The sample consisted of PBMCs. These receptors were taken from a woman in her fifties or sixties in good health.

At least ten counts were recorded for this clonotype. Here the CDR3 DNA reads TGTGCCAGCATGCCAGGGCCCCTCTACAATGAGCAGTTCTTC. This sequence encodes CASMPGPLYNEQFF. The V and J genes are TRBV6-2 or TRBV6-3 and TRBJ2-1, with a weak D call TRBD1 (5 bases). Germline V gene sequence: CDR1 MNHEY, CDR2 SVGEGT. The CDR3 runs to 14 residues. Trimming left V 7 bases short and J 3 bases short, with 13 bases between.

This clonotype was detected ten times or more. V is TRBV7-2 and J is TRBJ2-1; D ambiguous. Looked up from germline, CDR1 is SGHTA and CDR2 is FQGNSA. The CDR3 is 11 amino acids. V lost 1 base and J 10 bases, leaving 5 bases between the germline ends. The CDR3 loop is CASSLVREQFF. The CDR3 coding sequence is TGTGCCAGCAGCTTAGTAAGAGAGCAGTTCTTC.

This clonotype was counted ten times or more. This sequence joins TRBV7-2 and TRBJ1-1, with D uncertain. CDR1 and CDR2 (germline): SGHTA, FQGNSA. This CDR3 has 8 residues. V was shortened by 7 bases and J by 7 bases, with 1 base between the two germline ends. CDR3 nucleotide sequence: TGTGCCAGCAATGAAGCTTTCTTT. Translated: CASNEAFF. The full variable domain, with the rest looked up from reference TRBV7-2 and TRBJ1-1, is GAGVSQSPSNKVTEKGKDVELRCDPISGHTALYWYRQSLGQGLEFLIYFQGNSAPDKSGLPSDRFSAERTGGSVSTLTIQRTQQEDSAVYLCASNEAFFGQGTRLTVV.

In this sample, this clonotype turned up a few times. The DNA for the CDR3 is TGTGCCAGTATCCCAACAGGGGGGTATTTGCAGCCCCAGCATTTT. Translating it yields CASIPTGGYLQPQHF. The V call is TRBV19, the J call TRBJ1-5, with 8 bases aligning to TRBD1. CDR3 length: 15 amino acids. Germline CDR1 and CDR2: LNHDA and SQIVND (reference sequence). V trimming: 7 bases; J trimming: 7 bases; junction bases outside the gene matches: 12. The full variable domain, rest sourced from reference TRBV19 and TRBJ1-5, is DGGITQSPKYLFRKEGQNVTLSCEQNLNHDAMYWYRQDPGQGLRLIYYSQIVNDFQKGDIAEGYSVSREKKESFPLTVTSAQKNPTAFYLCASIPTGGYLQPQHFGDGTRLSIL.

This clonotype was seen ten or more times. The chain employs TRBV6-1 and TRBJ1-5; D unclear. The CDR3 extends over 11 amino acids. From germline, CDR1 is MNHNS and CDR2 SASEGT. V lost 3 bases and J 9 bases, leaving 6 bases between the germline ends. The CDR3 sequence is CASSETRPQHF. Here the CDR3 DNA reads TGTGCCAGCAGTGAGACGCGGCCCCAGCATTTT.